These 14 T cell receptor beta chains share one sample of origin, sequenced in a study of identical twins. TCRdb redid the calling of the 5' RACE reads with MiXCR, one entry per CDR3 protein. The profile covers over 550,000 distinct CDR3 sequences, with about 7.1% appearing a single time and roughly 1.6% taken by the ten largest. These same records also appear under a second study, on yellow fever vaccine responses in identical twins.

Sequencing input: PBMCs. These receptors were obtained from a woman aged 18-29 years in good health.

CDR3 loop: CASSDSMGADTQYF. CDR3 coding DNA: TGTGCCAGCAGTGACTCGATGGGGGCAGATACGCAGTATTTT. The chain links TRBV6-4 to TRBJ2-3; the D gene could be TRBD1 or TRBD2 (5 bases each). The CDR3 loop spans 14 amino acids. From germline, CDR1 is MRHNA and CDR2 SNTAGT. With 0 bases removed from V and 4 bases from J, the gap between germline ends came to 8 bases.

In this sample, this clonotype turned up a few times. The chain carries TRBV3-1 and TRBJ2-5, with D possibly being TRBD1 or TRBD2 (5 bases each). The CDR3 sequence is 15 residues long. The V and J ends lost 0 bases and 2 bases respectively, with 10 bases between them. CDR1 and CDR2 from the germline V gene are LGHDT and YNNKEL (reference sequence). For the CDR3, the DNA is TGTGCCAGCAGCCAAGATCCGGGGCAGCAAGAGACCCAGTACTTC. As protein: CASSQDPGQQETQYF.

In its sample, this clonotype was seen a few times. The chain carries TRBV12-3 or TRBV12-4 and TRBJ2-3; 9 bases are a match to TRBD2. The CDR3 is 19 amino acids. V was pared by 2 bases and J by 1 base, with 13 bases of the junction left unmatched. Written as DNA, the CDR3 is TGTGCCAGCAGTTTATCTCGATCGGAGCGGGGGGAGGGCACAGATACGCAGTATTTT. It specifies CASSLSRSERGEGTDTQYF.

In its sample, this clonotype was seen a few times. The chain carries TRBV7-2 and TRBJ1-3, with D perhaps matching TRBD1 (5 bases). Trimming cost V 1 base and J 6 bases, with 10 bases left between them. Germline V lookup: CDR1 SGHTA, CDR2 FQGNSA. The CDR3 has 14 amino acids. The chain's CDR3 is CASSLDAGENTIYF. Written as DNA, the CDR3 is TGTGCCAGCAGCTTAGACGCGGGGGAAAACACCATATATTTT.

This clonotype has just a few counts. The J gene is TRBJ2-1, the V gene TRBV10-3, with 8 bases matching TRBD2. V gave up 9 bases and J gave up 0 bases; unmatched junction bases: 7. Germline CDR1 is ENHRY and CDR2 is SYGVKD. CDR3 length: 15 residues. The CDR3 coding sequence is TGTGCCATAAGAGACAGCGGGAGCTCCTACAATGAGCAGTTCTTC. Its translation is CAIRDSGSSYNEQFF.

This clonotype was seen ten or more times. The chain joins TRBV28 to TRBJ2-1, with 11 nucleotides matching TRBD2. Per germline, CDR1 MDHEN and CDR2 SYDVKM. The CDR3 is 17 residues long. After removal of 7 bases from V and 9 bases from J, the junction contained 17 bases not matched to a gene. This CDR3 is CASTREGLAGGGFEQFF. The DNA of the CDR3 is TGTGCCAGCACCCGAGAGGGGCTAGCGGGAGGTGGGTTTGAGCAGTTCTTC.

The chain has TRBV12-3 or TRBV12-4 and TRBJ1-2, with D maybe TRBD1 (5 bases). Trimming removed 5 bases from V and 4 bases from J, with 8 bases in between. The CDR3 runs 12 residues. The CDR3 nucleotides read TGTGCCAGCAGTCGACAGCGCTATGGCTACACCTTC. It is translated as CASSRQRYGYTF.

The CDR3 spells CARSQRQMNTGELFF. Here the CDR3 DNA reads TGTGCCAGAAGCCAGAGACAGATGAACACCGGGGAGCTGTTTTTT. This chain uses TRBV5-3 with TRBJ2-2, with a possible D match to TRBD1 (5 bases). TRBV5-3 is marked as an open reading frame, function uncertain. The CDR3 is made up of 15 amino acids. The V gene lost 4 bases and the J gene lost 1 base, with 11 bases spanning the gap.

This clonotype has at least ten counts. V gene TRBV4-1 combines with J gene TRBJ1-4; TRBD1 aligns across 8 bases. The CDR3 runs to 16 residues. Germline V gene lookup returns CDR1 MGHRA and CDR2 YSYEKL. With 2 bases clipped from V and 7 bases from J, the junction kept 9 bases outside the gene matches. The CDR3 bases are TGCGCCAGCAGCCAACGGATACAGGGGGTTGCTGAAAAACTGTTTTTT. Protein: CASSQRIQGVAEKLFF.

This clonotype has a handful of counts. The chain is built from TRBV20-1 and TRBJ1-5; no definite D call. The CDR3 runs 14 residues. The V and J ends lost 0 bases and 3 bases respectively, with 9 bases between them. Germline lookup yields CDR1 DFQATT and CDR2 SNEGSKA (reference sequence). CDR3 protein: CSAREGASNQPQHF. The CDR3 DNA sequence: TGCAGTGCTAGAGAGGGAGCATCCAATCAGCCCCAGCATTTT.

Only a few counts were recorded for this clonotype. The rearrangement uses TRBV2 and TRBJ2-7; the D is unclear. CDR1 is SNHLY and CDR2 is FYNNEI in the germline V gene. The CDR3 runs to 15 residues. V lost 7 bases, J lost 4 bases, and 20 bases lay in between. DNA of the CDR3: TGTGCCAGCAAGTCGATCTGGCGAGATCATTACGAGCAGTACTTC. Its protein product is CASKSIWRDHYEQYF.

This clonotype was seen ten or more times. The V call is TRBV12-3 or TRBV12-4, the J call TRBJ2-7; 10 nucleotides line up with TRBD2. The CDR3 totals 14 residues. Trimming at V came to 5 bases and at J to 3 bases, leaving 4 bases not matched to a gene. CDR3 bases: TGTGCCAGCAGTGGGACTAGCGAGAGCTACGAGCAGTACTTC. Translation gives CASSGTSESYEQYF.

The rearrangement links TRBV4-1 to TRBJ2-5; possible D gene TRBD1, 6 bases. Per germline, CDR1 MGHRA and CDR2 YSYEKL. V lost 1 base, J lost 2 bases, and 23 bases lay in between. The CDR3 runs to 19 residues. The CDR3 loop is CASSQVGAAQWGTQETQYF. The CDR3 bases are TGCGCCAGCAGCCAAGTAGGGGCGGCCCAATGGGGGACACAAGAGACCCAGTACTTC.

The chain is built from TRBV28 and TRBJ2-3, with D perhaps TRBD1 or TRBD2 (5 bases each). There are 16 residues in the CDR3. The ends were cut back, 6 bases at V and 0 bases at J, with 16 bases in the middle. Germline CDR1 is MDHEN and CDR2 is SYDVKM. The CDR3 here is CASSLWGTLSTDTQYF. The CDR3 DNA reads TGTGCCAGCAGCCTATGGGGGACCCTGAGCACAGATACGCAGTATTTT. Full variable domain (outside the CDR3, taken from reference TRBV28 and TRBJ2-3): DVKVTQSSRYLVKRTGEKVFLECVQDMDHENMFWYRQDPGLGLRLIYFSYDVKMKEKGDIPEGYSVSREKKERFSLILESASTNQTSMYLCASSLWGTLSTDTQYFGPGTRLTVL.